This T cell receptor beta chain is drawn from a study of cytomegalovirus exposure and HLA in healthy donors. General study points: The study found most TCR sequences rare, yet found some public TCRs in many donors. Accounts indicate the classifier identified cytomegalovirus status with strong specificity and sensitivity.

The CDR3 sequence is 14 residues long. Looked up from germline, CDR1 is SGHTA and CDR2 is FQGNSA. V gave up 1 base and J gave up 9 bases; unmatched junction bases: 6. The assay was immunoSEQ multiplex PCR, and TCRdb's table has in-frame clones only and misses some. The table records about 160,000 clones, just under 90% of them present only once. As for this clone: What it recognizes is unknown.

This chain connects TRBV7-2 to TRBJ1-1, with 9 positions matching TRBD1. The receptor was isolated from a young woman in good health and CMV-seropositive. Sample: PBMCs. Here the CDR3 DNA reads TGTGCCAGCAGCTTAGGGGGGACAGGGACTAAAGCTTTCTTT. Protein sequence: CASSLGGTGTKAFF.